One and the same sample provided the 30 T cell receptor beta chains below, sequenced in a study of cytomegalovirus exposure and HLA in healthy donors. 13 Jbeta primers and 60 Vbeta primers were used for the PCR. Clones were read by immunoSEQ multiplex PCR, and TCRdb kept only the in-frame ones, dropping some. The table lists 55,000 to 75,000 clones, 65% to 80% of them singletons, with roughly 7% in the top ten. The source material was PBMCs. All receptors derive from a man aged 25 to 45 in good health and CMV-seropositive.

CDR3 in amino acids: CASRRDPYEQYF. For the CDR3, the DNA is TGCGCCAGCAGGCGGGACCCCTACGAGCAGTACTTC. The rearrangement links TRBV10-2 to TRBJ2-7; the D gene is possibly TRBD2 (6 bases). Trimming cost V 6 bases and J 2 bases, with 8 bases left between them. Germline V CDR1 and CDR2: WSHSY, SAAADI. This CDR3 is 12 amino acids long.

This clone showed up just a few times. This chain links TRBV5-1 with TRBJ2-2; D is uncertain. The CDR3 covers 16 residues. Germline lookup yields CDR1 SGHRS and CDR2 YFSETQ. With 0 bases removed from V and 0 bases from J, the gap between germline ends came to 9 bases. CDR3 in amino acids: CASSLGRPANTGELFF. The CDR3 DNA sequence: TGCGCCAGCAGCTTGGGGCGGCCCGCGAACACCGGGGAGCTGTTTTTT.

CDR3 in DNA: TGTGCCAGCAGCTTGAGGACTAGCCTTACCAATGAGCAGTTCTTC. As protein: CASSLRTSLTNEQFF. V gene TRBV11-3 combines with J gene TRBJ2-1, with 8 bases that match TRBD2. Per germline, CDR1 SGHNT and CDR2 YENEEA. V dropped 3 bases and J dropped 6; count of bases not matched to a gene: 7. The CDR3 totals 15 residues.

The count of this clone is one. The genes are TRBV4-3 and TRBJ2-2, with a weak D call TRBD2 (6 bases). This CDR3 contains 16 residues. The germline gives CDR1 LGHNA, CDR2 YSLEER. V was cut by 4 bases and J by 4 bases, with 16 bases left in between. DNA for the CDR3: TGCGCCAGCAGCCGACTATTGGAGGGGACCACCGGGGAGCTGTTTTTT. Its translation: CASSRLLEGTTGELFF.

This clone was observed a handful of times. V usage is TRBV7-2 and J usage is TRBJ2-2; D is unclear. CDR3 size: 15 residues. Germline CDR1 reads SGHTA; CDR2 reads FQGNSA. V shed 1 base and J shed 6 bases, with 12 bases lying between them. The CDR3 here is CASSLGVGTAGELFF. The CDR3 DNA reads as TGTGCCAGCAGCTTAGGTGTGGGCACCGCCGGGGAGCTGTTTTTT.

This chain connects TRBV5-4 to TRBJ2-3; 8 bases align to TRBD1. CDR3 length equals 15 residues. The germline V gene has CDR1 SGHNT and CDR2 YYREEE (reference sequence). The junction had 7 bases not matched to a gene; V was cut back by 3 bases and J by 4 bases. CDR3 sequence: CASSSPGQESDTQYF. The CDR3 bases are TGTGCCAGCAGCTCCCCGGGACAGGAATCAGATACGCAGTATTTT.

V gene TRBV11-2 combines with J gene TRBJ1-6, with D tentatively TRBD1 (6 bases). Germline assignment: CDR1 SGHAT and CDR2 FQNNGV. V lost 1 base and J 9 bases, leaving 16 bases between the germline ends. The CDR3 length is 16 residues. CDR3: CASSLGRPGAASPLHF. The CDR3 DNA follows: TGTGCCAGCAGCTTAGGTCGGCCAGGGGCTGCTTCACCCCTCCACTTT.

The sample holds a few counts of this clone. V and J are TRBV7-2 and TRBJ2-7; D gene ambiguous. There are 12 residues in the CDR3. In germline, CDR1 is SGHTA, CDR2 FQGNSA. Deletions cut 4 bases from V and 7 bases from J, with 11 bases between. The CDR3, as DNA: TGTGCCAGCAGCTCCCCGCCGAGTGAGCAGTACTTC. Its protein is CASSSPPSEQYF.

In regard to this clone: At one end the junction does not follow the germline gene, possibly because of a read error. V is TRBV10-3 and J is TRBJ2-7; D is possibly TRBD1 (6 bases). Germline loops: CDR1 ENHRY, CDR2 SYGVKD. The CDR3 covers 12 residues. The CDR3, as DNA: TGTGCCATCAGTGGTTCTCCAGGGACACGGAACTTC. It specifies CAISGSPGTRNF.

Points on this clone: The germline gene is not matched at one end of the junction; a read error may be the cause. The V and J genes are TRBV27 and TRBJ1-5, with 9 bases aligning to TRBD1. This CDR3 has 16 amino acids. Germline CDR1 reads MNHEY; CDR2 reads SMNVEV (reference sequence). CDR3 DNA sequence: TGTGCCAGCAGTTTATCGACGGGACAGGGCAAGCAGCCCCAGCATTTT. Translating it yields CASSLSTGQGKQPQHF.

The chain carries TRBV19 and TRBJ1-2; 7 nucleotides align to TRBD1. The CDR3 extends over 13 amino acids. The V and J ends lost 8 bases and 3 bases, in that order; junction bases with no gene match: 6. The germline gives CDR1 LNHDA, CDR2 SQIVND (reference sequence). The CDR3 protein is CASQGQGDYGYTF. The CDR3, as DNA: TGTGCCAGTCAAGGGCAGGGGGACTATGGCTACACCTTC.

The V gene is TRBV11-2, the J gene TRBJ1-1, with 8 bases fitting TRBD1. Trimming cost V 2 bases and J 8 bases; bases outside gene matches: 4. Germline assignment: CDR1 SGHAT and CDR2 FQNNGV. The length of the CDR3 is 13 residues. CDR3 coding DNA: TGTGCCAGCAGCTTAACCGGGACAGGCGAAGCTTTCTTT. The encoded protein is CASSLTGTGEAFF.

The chain joins TRBV4-3 to TRBJ1-2; tentatively, D is TRBD1 (6 bases). The CDR3 is made up of 16 amino acids. Trimming removed 6 bases at V and 1 base at J, with 18 bases between. CDR1 and CDR2 (germline): LGHNA, YSLEER. CDR3 amino acids: CASSRVQGDYNYGYTF. The CDR3 nucleotides read TGCGCCAGCAGTAGGGTACAGGGCGATTATAACTATGGCTACACCTTC.

The chain combines TRBV9 with TRBJ2-5, with 8 bases identical to TRBD2. V dropped 2 bases and J dropped 5; count of bases not matched to a gene: 8. Germline V gene sequence: CDR1 SGDLS, CDR2 YYNGEE. CDR3 length: 15 amino acids. CDR3: CASSVSGEGGETQYF. The CDR3 region has the DNA TGTGCCAGCAGCGTTAGCGGGGAAGGTGGGGAGACCCAGTACTTC.

The chain links TRBV7-2 to TRBJ2-7, with D possibly being TRBD1 (6 bases). The CDR3 length is 14 residues. Germline lookup yields CDR1 SGHTA and CDR2 FQGNSA. Trimming stripped 4 bases from V and 2 bases from J, with 12 bases between. As DNA, the CDR3 is TGTGCCAGCAGCTACGGGACAAATGCCTACGAGCAGTACTTC. It translates to CASSYGTNAYEQYF.

J is TRBJ2-7 and V is TRBV5-1, with D possibly being TRBD2 (5 bases). Germline-derived CDR1 and CDR2 are SGHRS and YFSETQ. The CDR3 runs to 16 residues. With 4 bases removed from V and 0 bases from J, the gap between germline ends came to 17 bases. CDR3 loop: CASSLAAGTSSYEQYF. CDR3 coding DNA: TGCGCCAGCAGCCTGGCGGCGGGTACCAGCTCCTACGAGCAGTACTTC.

The chain recombines TRBV1 with TRBJ1-3; whether TRBD1, the table's D call, matches the DNA was not checked. TRBV1 represents a pseudogene. The CDR3 runs to 13 residues. CDR3 sequence reads: CTSSQDRGNTIYF. CDR3 in DNA: TGCACCAGCAGCCAAGACAGGGGAAACACCATATATTTT.

The rearrangement links TRBV5-6 to TRBJ2-6; weak D call: TRBD2 (6 bases). The CDR3 covers 17 residues. V was shortened by 5 bases and J by 0 bases, with 15 bases between the two germline ends. Germline V gene sequence: CDR1 SGHDT, CDR2 YYEEEE. CDR3 region: CASRGGIGGSGANVLTF. For the CDR3, the DNA is TGTGCCAGCAGGGGCGGGATAGGTGGCTCTGGGGCCAACGTCCTGACTTTC.

The chain has TRBV2 and TRBJ2-5, with 8 bases that match TRBD1. The CDR3 loop spans 16 amino acids. From germline, CDR1 is SNHLY and CDR2 FYNNEI. The V and J ends lost 7 bases and 7 bases, in that order; junction bases with no gene match: 17. The CDR3 reads CASTGAGGARLGTQYF. The CDR3 DNA is TGTGCCAGCACCGGAGCAGGGGGCGCGAGATTGGGGACCCAGTACTTC.

This clone was found once. This CDR3 fails to terminate in the conserved phenylalanine or tryptophan, so it likely reflects a read error. This chain joins TRBV7-9 and TRBJ1-1; D possibly corresponds to TRBD1 (5 bases). The V gene's germline CDR1 is SEHNR and CDR2 FQNEAQ (reference sequence). This CDR3 contains 17 residues. The V and J ends lost 5 bases and 3 bases respectively, with 22 bases between them. The CDR3: CASSPLGEGRLDTEAFL. CDR3 bases: TGTGCCAGCAGCCCTCTAGGGGAGGGGCGGTTGGACACTGAAGCTTTCCTT.

The V and J genes are TRBV30 and TRBJ1-5, with D possibly being TRBD1 (6 bases). Trimming cost V 0 bases and J 0 bases, with 15 bases left between them. Germline V gene sequence: CDR1 GTSNPN, CDR2 SVGIG (reference sequence). This CDR3 is 17 amino acids long. The CDR3 region has the DNA TGTGCCTGGAGTGTCCCATCGGGACACCTTAGCAATCAGCCCCAGCATTTT. Its translation is CAWSVPSGHLSNQPQHF.

This chain connects TRBV7-6 to TRBJ2-3; TRBD2 agrees at 9 bases. The CDR3 runs 17 residues. With 5 bases clipped from V and 0 bases from J, the junction kept 9 bases outside the gene matches. Germline V CDR1 and CDR2: SGHVS, FNYEAQ. The CDR3 sequence: CASSNILAGESTDTQYF. CDR3 in DNA: TGTGCCAGCAGCAACATCTTAGCGGGGGAGAGCACAGATACGCAGTATTTT.

The CDR3 DNA reads as TGTGCCAGCAGTGACCCAGGTCCGGTAGGCTCTAGCGGGGGGATCCGCTCCTACAATGAGCAGTTCTTC. This encodes CASSDPGPVGSSGGIRSYNEQFF. The V call is TRBV6-4, the J call TRBJ2-1; 11 positions agree with TRBD2. Trimming took 2 bases from V and 0 from J; bases not matched to a gene: 21. Germline V gene data show CDR1 as MRHNA and CDR2 as SNTAGT. This CDR3 comprises 23 residues.

This clone was observed a few times. The chain carries TRBV6-5 and TRBJ2-7; D uncertain. Germline V lookup: CDR1 MNHEY, CDR2 SVGAGI. The CDR3 extends over 12 amino acids. Trimming left V 6 bases short and J 2 bases short, with 8 bases between. CDR3 residues: CASRLSPYEQYF. DNA of the CDR3: TGTGCCAGCAGACTTAGTCCCTACGAGCAGTACTTC.

This clone was found a few times. The chain has TRBV19 and TRBJ1-3; 7 positions match TRBD1. This CDR3 comprises 14 residues. J lost 4 bases, V lost 7 bases, and 7 bases had no gene match. Germline CDR1 and CDR2: LNHDA and SQIVND (reference sequence). CDR3 protein: CASNQGETGNTIYF. CDR3 DNA sequence: TGTGCCAGTAACCAGGGGGAAACCGGAAACACCATATATTTT.

The V and J genes are TRBV10-3 and TRBJ2-1; 9 nucleotides match TRBD2. The CDR3 consists of 13 residues. Germline V gene sequence: CDR1 ENHRY, CDR2 SYGVKD. V shed 8 bases, J shed 7 bases, and the junction held 6 bases outside the gene matches. This chain's CDR3 is CAIAGGPGNEQFF. Written as DNA, the CDR3 is TGTGCCATCGCGGGGGGGCCAGGGAATGAGCAGTTCTTC.

Only a few counts were recorded for this clone. The rearrangement uses TRBV5-1 and TRBJ2-7; 9 bases are shared with TRBD1. V dropped 5 bases and J dropped 7; count of bases not matched to a gene: 16. The germline V gene encodes CDR1 SGHRS and CDR2 YFSETQ. This CDR3 has 16 residues. CDR3 coding DNA: TGCGCCAGCAGTTCCCGAGGCCGGGACAGGGTTTCGGAGCAGTACTTC. Residues: CASSSRGRDRVSEQYF.

In the case of this clone: Additional DNA sequences in this sample encode the identical CDR3. The V call is TRBV7-2, the J call TRBJ2-2; D is unresolved. The CDR3 length is 12 residues. The germline V gene encodes CDR1 SGHTA and CDR2 FQGNSA. V was clipped by 5 bases and J by 3 bases, with 4 bases between them. The CDR3 loop is CASSPDTGELFF. CDR3 coding DNA: TGTGCCAGCAGCCCAGACACCGGGGAGCTGTTTTTT.

This chain links TRBV19 with TRBJ1-5; possible D gene TRBD1, 5 bases. Deletions cut 7 bases from V and 4 bases from J, with 17 bases between. The CDR3 sequence is 15 residues long. The germline V gene encodes CDR1 LNHDA and CDR2 SQIVND (reference sequence). The CDR3 loop reads CASTLWGVQNQPQHF. The CDR3 DNA follows: TGTGCCAGTACCCTCTGGGGGGTTCAAAATCAGCCCCAGCATTTT. The full variable domain, with the rest looked up from reference TRBV19 and TRBJ1-5, is DGGITQSPKYLFRKEGQNVTLSCEQNLNHDAMYWYRQDPGQGLRLIYYSQIVNDFQKGDIAEGYSVSREKKESFPLTVTSAQKNPTAFYLCASTLWGVQNQPQHFGDGTRLSIL.

The gene calls are TRBV13 and TRBJ2-7; D unclear. The CDR3 is 14 amino acids. From germline, CDR1 is PRHDT and CDR2 FYEKMQ (reference sequence). The V end was cut by 6 bases, the J end by 7 bases, with 19 bases between. CDR3 protein: CASRAETESMEQYF. The CDR3 bases are TGTGCCAGCAGGGCGGAAACCGAATCTATGGAGCAGTACTTC.